The 10 T cell receptor beta chains reported below all come from one sample, sequenced in a study of blood T cell repertoires in COVID-19. Clones were read by immunoSEQ multiplex PCR, and TCRdb kept only the in-frame ones, dropping some. The repertoire holds 230,000 or so clones, with around 87% as singletons. The source material was peripheral blood. The receptor source for this set is a woman aged 55-70 years with COVID-19, enrolled during active disease.

The chain links TRBV4-2 to TRBJ1-6; D perhaps matches TRBD1 (6 bases). CDR1 LGHNA and CDR2 YNFKEQ come from the germline V gene. Trimming left V 4 bases short and J 9 bases short, with 16 bases between. The CDR3 runs 15 residues. DNA of the CDR3: TGTGCCAGCAGCCCGGCGGGGGGGCAAGGTTCACCCCTCCACTTT. It specifies CASSPAGGQGSPLHF.

V and J are TRBV6-5 and TRBJ2-5, with D unclear. CDR1 and CDR2 (germline): MNHEY, SVGAGI. Trimming shortened V by 4 bases and J by 3 bases, and 3 bases separated the two germline ends. The CDR3 is 11 residues long. The CDR3: CASSSEETQYF. The CDR3 DNA is TGTGCCAGCAGTTCAGAAGAGACCCAGTACTTC.

This clone was seen a handful of times. The chain uses TRBV5-4 and TRBJ1-1; tentatively, D is TRBD1 (5 bases). The CDR3 is 15 residues long. The ends were cut back, 3 bases at V and 7 bases at J, with 19 bases in the middle. Germline V lookup: CDR1 SGHNT, CDR2 YYREEE (reference sequence). The CDR3 loop is CASSWGGVGTNEAFF. Written as DNA, the CDR3 is TGTGCCAGCAGCTGGGGAGGGGTTGGAACGAATGAAGCTTTCTTT.

Written as DNA, the CDR3 is TGTGCCAGTAGCGACAGGGGGAGATACGAGCAGTACTTC. Translated: CASSDRGRYEQYF. The rearrangement uses TRBV19 and TRBJ2-7, with 9 positions matching TRBD1. This CDR3 spans 13 amino acids. Germline V gives CDR1 LNHDA, CDR2 SQIVND (reference sequence). Trimming took 6 bases from V and 4 from J; bases not matched to a gene: 4.

The chain joins TRBV29-1 to TRBJ2-5, with D possibly TRBD1 on 5 matching bases. The CDR3 covers 14 residues. The germline CDR1 and CDR2 sequences are SQVTM and ANQGSEA. V was pared by 6 bases and J by 5 bases, with 19 bases between. The CDR3 DNA sequence: TGCAGCGTGCAAAGGGGCCCCAACTATGAGACCCAGTACTTC. Amino acid sequence: CSVQRGPNYETQYF. Full variable domain (rest looked up from reference TRBV29-1 and TRBJ2-5): SAVISQKPSRDICQRGTSLTIQCQVDSQVTMMFWYRQQPGQSLTLIATANQGSEATYESGFVIDKFPISRPNLTFSTLTVSNMSPEDSSIYLCSVQRGPNYETQYFGPGTRLLVL.

The chain combines TRBV2 with TRBJ1-3; no clear D gene. This CDR3 has 12 amino acids. The V gene lost 3 bases and the J gene lost 9 bases, with 9 bases spanning the gap. CDR1 and CDR2 (germline): SNHLY, FYNNEI. The CDR3 is CASSEGGFTIYF. CDR3 DNA: TGTGCCAGCAGTGAGGGAGGGTTCACCATATATTTT.

The chain carries TRBV15 and TRBJ2-3, with D perhaps matching TRBD2 (5 bases). This CDR3 has 18 amino acids. The V end was cut by 0 bases, the J end by 4 bases, with 20 bases between. Germline CDR1 LNHNV, CDR2 YYDKDF (reference sequence). The DNA for the CDR3 is TGTGCCACCAGCAGAGATTTGAGGGCAGCAGGTCGCTCAGATACGCAGTATTTT. This gives the protein CATSRDLRAAGRSDTQYF. The whole variable domain, filled in from reference TRBV15 and TRBJ2-3, reads DAMVIQNPRYQVTQFGKPVTLSCSQTLNHNVMYWYQQKSSQAPKLLFHYYDKDFNNEADTPDNFQSRRPNTSFCFLDIRSPGLGDTAMYLCATSRDLRAAGRSDTQYFGPGTRLTVL.

A single count supports this clone. The rearrangement links TRBV18 to TRBJ2-1, with 9 bases matching TRBD2. The CDR3 contains 14 residues. The germline gives CDR1 KGHSH, CDR2 LQKENI. Trimming removed 3 bases from V and 9 bases from J; junction bases left unmatched: 6. The CDR3 here is CASSPSGGPGEQFF. CDR3 DNA: TGTGCCAGCTCACCGAGCGGGGGGCCGGGTGAGCAGTTCTTC. The full variable domain, in which reference TRBV18 and TRBJ2-1 provide the parts outside the CDR3, is NAGVMQNPRHLVRRRGQEARLRCSPMKGHSHVYWYRQLPEEGLKFMVYLQKENIIDESGMPKERFSAEFPKEGPSILRIQQVVRGDSAAYFCASSPSGGPGEQFFGPGTRLTVL.

This chain uses TRBV9 with TRBJ1-1, with 7 bases identical to TRBD1. Per germline, CDR1 SGDLS and CDR2 YYNGEE. The junction had 5 bases not matched to a gene; V was cut back by 4 bases and J by 5 bases. The CDR3 extends over 13 amino acids. CDR3 protein: CASSHGQVTEAFF. The DNA for the CDR3 is TGTGCCAGCAGCCACGGACAGGTTACTGAAGCTTTCTTT.

The chain carries TRBV5-1 and TRBJ2-7, with TRBD1 matching over 7 bases. The CDR3 has 14 residues. In germline, CDR1 is SGHRS, CDR2 YFSETQ. Unmatched junction bases numbered 5, after V lost 1 base and J lost 4 bases. Here the CDR3 reads CASSLLGQFYEQYF. CDR3 bases: TGCGCCAGCAGCTTGTTGGGACAGTTTTACGAGCAGTACTTC.